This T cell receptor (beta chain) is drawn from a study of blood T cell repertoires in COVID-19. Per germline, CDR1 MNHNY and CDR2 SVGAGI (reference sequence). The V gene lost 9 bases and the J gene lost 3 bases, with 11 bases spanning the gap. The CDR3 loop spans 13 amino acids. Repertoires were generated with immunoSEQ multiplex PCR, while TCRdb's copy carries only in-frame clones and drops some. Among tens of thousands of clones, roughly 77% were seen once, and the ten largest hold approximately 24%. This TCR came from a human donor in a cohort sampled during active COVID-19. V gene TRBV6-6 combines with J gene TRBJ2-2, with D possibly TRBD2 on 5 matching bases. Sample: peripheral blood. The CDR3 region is CASSVLYTGELFF. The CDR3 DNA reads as TGTGCCAGTAGCGTCTTATACACCGGGGAGCTGTTTTTT.